This is a list of T cell receptor beta chains from one sample in a study of CD4 T cells in relation to SARS-CoV-2 and coronaviruses. Their specific antigens are unknown. Generated by immunoSEQ multiplex PCR, the TCRdb table keeps only in-frame clones and is missing some. The sample carries about 22,000 clones, around four fifths recorded once. The specimen was CD4+ T cells from PBMCs, cultured in vitro. Receptors originate from a human donor in good health. CDR3s leave out the opening cysteine and the closing phenylalanine or tryptophan. The order of the fields is clone size, D gene, V gene, J gene, CDR3 length, CDR3 protein. The D gene is left open where the match is weak. A row's size may be missing; if present it is once, few, many or a size class.

clone size: .; D gene: .; V gene: TRBV6-6; J gene: TRBJ1-2; CDR3 length: 11; CDR3 protein: ASILNREEGYT
clone size: .; D gene: TRBD2; V gene: TRBV4-2; J gene: TRBJ2-7; CDR3 length: 12; CDR3 protein: ASSQATSGLEQY
clone size: .; D gene: .; V gene: TRBV6-5; J gene: TRBJ2-7; CDR3 length: 11; CDR3 protein: ASRPDGSYEQY
clone size: .; D gene: .; V gene: TRBV3-1/TRBV3-2; J gene: TRBJ1-2; CDR3 length: 13; CDR3 protein: ASSRDSATNYGYT
clone size: .; D gene: .; V gene: TRBV19; J gene: TRBJ2-1; CDR3 length: 14; CDR3 protein: ASRGIGRGESNEQF
clone size: .; D gene: TRBD1; V gene: TRBV19; J gene: TRBJ1-2; CDR3 length: 17; CDR3 protein: ASKGSGGTGGPTNYGYT
clone size: .; D gene: .; V gene: TRBV12-3/TRBV12-4; J gene: TRBJ1-2; CDR3 length: 11; CDR3 protein: ASSLAGAGGYT
clone size: .; D gene: .; V gene: TRBV7-8; J gene: TRBJ2-3; CDR3 length: 13; CDR3 protein: ASSLGTAYTDTQY
clone size: .; D gene: .; V gene: TRBV10-1; J gene: TRBJ2-5; CDR3 length: 14; CDR3 protein: ASSGPGREPQETQY
clone size: few; D gene: .; V gene: TRBV28; J gene: TRBJ1-2; CDR3 length: 11; CDR3 protein: ASGWGGRGGYT
clone size: .; D gene: TRBD2; V gene: TRBV4-1; J gene: TRBJ2-3; CDR3 length: 12; CDR3 protein: ASSRGGSTDTQY
clone size: once; D gene: TRBD1; V gene: TRBV7-8; J gene: TRBJ1-5; CDR3 length: 13; CDR3 protein: ASSYGQGSNQPQH
clone size: .; D gene: .; V gene: TRBV7-9; J gene: TRBJ2-5; CDR3 length: 13; CDR3 protein: ASSPVGEIQETQY
clone size: few; D gene: .; V gene: TRBV21-1; J gene: TRBJ2-7; CDR3 length: 15; CDR3 protein: ASSKRVIEGPSYEQY
clone size: .; D gene: .; V gene: TRBV5-4; J gene: TRBJ2-3; CDR3 length: 13; CDR3 protein: ASSLGERITDTQY
clone size: .; D gene: .; V gene: TRBV18; J gene: TRBJ2-3; CDR3 length: 13; CDR3 protein: ASSPLRASTDTQY
clone size: .; D gene: TRBD1; V gene: TRBV2; J gene: TRBJ1-6; CDR3 length: 15; CDR3 protein: ASSDRPGGYRDSPLH
clone size: .; D gene: .; V gene: TRBV2; J gene: TRBJ1-4; CDR3 length: 13; CDR3 protein: ASSSLLVGGVKLF
clone size: .; D gene: .; V gene: TRBV5-5; J gene: TRBJ1-2; CDR3 length: 15; CDR3 protein: ASSLAITAAGDYGYT
clone size: .; D gene: .; V gene: TRBV2; J gene: TRBJ1-6; CDR3 length: 11; CDR3 protein: ASSDRHNSPLH
clone size: .; D gene: .; V gene: TRBV18; J gene: TRBJ2-5; CDR3 length: 14; CDR3 protein: ASSPRQGGGLETQY
clone size: .; D gene: TRBD1; V gene: TRBV7-9; J gene: TRBJ2-5; CDR3 length: 11; CDR3 protein: ASTRTGEETQY
clone size: .; D gene: TRBD1; V gene: TRBV5-4; J gene: TRBJ1-2; CDR3 length: 13; CDR3 protein: ASSRENRGLGGYT
clone size: .; D gene: TRBD2; V gene: TRBV14; J gene: TRBJ2-7; CDR3 length: 14; CDR3 protein: ASSLLLAGRIYEQY
clone size: .; D gene: .; V gene: TRBV5-1; J gene: TRBJ2-7; CDR3 length: 15; CDR3 protein: ASSLGADYRVSYEQY
clone size: few; D gene: .; V gene: TRBV7-9; J gene: TRBJ1-1; CDR3 length: 11; CDR3 protein: ASSGQLNTEAF
clone size: .; D gene: .; V gene: TRBV6-4; J gene: TRBJ1-1; CDR3 length: 11; CDR3 protein: ASSVELNTEAF
clone size: .; D gene: .; V gene: TRBV18; J gene: TRBJ1-1; CDR3 length: 13; CDR3 protein: ASSPGEGIKPEAF
clone size: .; D gene: TRBD2; V gene: TRBV4-1; J gene: TRBJ2-4; CDR3 length: 13; CDR3 protein: ASSQDGRASDIQY
clone size: .; D gene: .; V gene: TRBV7-3; J gene: TRBJ2-5; CDR3 length: 12; CDR3 protein: ASSLNGRKETQY
clone size: .; D gene: TRBD1; V gene: TRBV3-1/TRBV3-2; J gene: TRBJ1-1; CDR3 length: 13; CDR3 protein: ASSHAGTENTEAF
clone size: .; D gene: .; V gene: TRBV5-1; J gene: TRBJ2-7; CDR3 length: 11; CDR3 protein: ASTTGAGYEQY
clone size: .; D gene: TRBD2; V gene: TRBV6-1; J gene: TRBJ2-7; CDR3 length: 14; CDR3 protein: ASSEARTSGKNEQY
clone size: once; D gene: TRBD1; V gene: TRBV19; J gene: TRBJ2-1; CDR3 length: 12; CDR3 protein: ASSIGDRGREQF
clone size: .; D gene: .; V gene: TRBV5-1; J gene: TRBJ2-1; CDR3 length: 15; CDR3 protein: ASSFYRGISSYNEQF
clone size: .; D gene: TRBD2; V gene: TRBV7-2; J gene: TRBJ2-2; CDR3 length: 12; CDR3 protein: ASSPIAGEGELF
clone size: .; D gene: TRBD1; V gene: TRBV5-6; J gene: TRBJ1-5; CDR3 length: 13; CDR3 protein: ASSLRGQNNQPQH
clone size: .; D gene: .; V gene: TRBV3-1/TRBV3-2; J gene: TRBJ2-7; CDR3 length: 10; CDR3 protein: ASSRDRYEQY
clone size: .; D gene: TRBD2; V gene: TRBV7-2; J gene: TRBJ2-7; CDR3 length: 12; CDR3 protein: ASSSLAGYYEQY
clone size: .; D gene: TRBD2; V gene: TRBV7-3; J gene: TRBJ2-5; CDR3 length: 13; CDR3 protein: ASSWTSGRGETQY
clone size: .; D gene: .; V gene: TRBV10-3; J gene: TRBJ1-3; CDR3 length: 16; CDR3 protein: AISANPPGHRSGNTIY
clone size: .; D gene: TRBD2; V gene: TRBV11-2; J gene: TRBJ2-7; CDR3 length: 11; CDR3 protein: ASSLVASGFGY
clone size: .; D gene: .; V gene: TRBV9; J gene: TRBJ1-6; CDR3 length: 12; CDR3 protein: ASSVGGVNSPLH
clone size: .; D gene: .; V gene: TRBV2; J gene: TRBJ1-1; CDR3 length: 13; CDR3 protein: ASREDRLGNTEAF
clone size: .; D gene: .; V gene: TRBV7-3; J gene: TRBJ1-1; CDR3 length: 10; CDR3 protein: ASSRQGTEAF
clone size: .; D gene: .; V gene: TRBV14; J gene: TRBJ2-3; CDR3 length: 11; CDR3 protein: ASSQAQLSPQY
clone size: once; D gene: .; V gene: TRBV12-3/TRBV12-4; J gene: TRBJ1-1; CDR3 length: 11; CDR3 protein: ASSFTGYTEAF
clone size: .; D gene: .; V gene: TRBV20-1; J gene: TRBJ2-7; CDR3 length: 9; CDR3 protein: SARDGYQQY